One sample yielded the 25 T cell receptor beta chains listed below, sequenced in a study of T cells in localized non-small cell lung cancer. TCRdb keeps only in-frame clones here, not all; method: immunoSEQ multiplex PCR. Of some 66,000 clones in the sample, approximately 85% were seen once. Specimen: peripheral blood, collected before any cancer treatment. The receptors were gathered from a female donor older than 55 with stage I lung adenocarcinoma.

V gene TRBV28 combines with J gene TRBJ1-5; TRBD1 agrees at 11 bases. Germline CDR1 reads MDHEN; CDR2 reads SYDVKM. The CDR3 contains 15 residues. The J segment lost 6 bases and the V segment lost 7 bases, leaving 8 bases of the junction unmatched. Written as DNA, the CDR3 is TGTGCCAGCAATAAGGGACAGGGGGTTAGTCAGCCCCAGCATTTT. This translates into CASNKGQGVSQPQHF.

This CDR3 reads CASSPGTRGTQYF. The CDR3 bases are TGTGCCAGCAGCCCTGGGACTAGAGGGACCCAGTACTTC. J is TRBJ2-5 and V is TRBV14; 8 nucleotides line up with TRBD2. CDR1 and CDR2 (germline): SGHDN, FVKESK. J was trimmed by 7 bases and V by 4 bases; bases with no gene match: 5. The CDR3 has 13 residues.

CDR3 residues: CASSLNGGGTDTQYF. The DNA of the CDR3 is TGTGCCAGCAGTTTAAACGGGGGGGGCACAGATACGCAGTATTTT. This sequence joins TRBV27 and TRBJ2-3, with TRBD2 matching 8 bases. Per the germline V gene, CDR1 is MNHEY and CDR2 is SMNVEV (reference sequence). This CDR3 is 15 amino acids long. The ends lost 2 bases at V and 1 base at J; junction bases unmatched: 2.

The CDR3 nucleotides read TGTGCCAGCAGAAAACTAGTGAACTCCTACGAGCAGTACTTC. This sequence encodes CASRKLVNSYEQYF. The rearrangement links TRBV2 to TRBJ2-7, with a weak D call TRBD2 (5 bases). The germline CDR1 and CDR2 sequences are SNHLY and FYNNEI. Trimming took off 6 bases at V and 0 bases at J, with 12 bases between the two ends. This CDR3 region has 14 residues.

About this clone: Since no conserved phenylalanine or tryptophan closes the CDR3, a read error is the likely cause. The chain recombines TRBV6-6 with TRBJ1-2; D remains ambiguous. V lost 6 bases to trimming and J lost 4 bases, with 6 bases between them. This CDR3 contains 11 residues. Germline CDR1 is MNHNY and CDR2 is SVGAGI (reference sequence). CDR3 DNA: TGTGCCAGCAGACTCTCCTATGGCTACACCCTC. The encoded protein is CASRLSYGYTL.

The V gene is TRBV2, the J gene TRBJ1-1, with D possibly matching TRBD1 (6 bases). The CDR3 length is 14 residues. The V end was cut by 5 bases, the J end by 4 bases, with 14 bases between. CDR1 is SNHLY, CDR2 FYNNEI, per germline. The CDR3 DNA sequence: TGTGCCAGCAGTTTACAAGGGGGGGGCACTGAAGCTTTCTTT. Encoded protein: CASSLQGGGTEAFF.

V usage is TRBV19 and J usage is TRBJ2-7, with D hard to call. Germline assignment: CDR1 LNHDA and CDR2 SQIVND (reference sequence). Trimming shortened V by 6 bases and J by 3 bases, and 9 bases separated the two germline ends. The CDR3 spans 12 residues. The CDR3 here is CASSTWDYEQYF. CDR3 nucleotide sequence: TGTGCCAGTAGCACCTGGGACTACGAGCAGTACTTC.

This sequence joins TRBV5-5 and TRBJ2-2; 9 bases align to TRBD1. Per germline, CDR1 SGHKS and CDR2 YYEKEE (reference sequence). The trim removed 4 bases at V and 5 bases at J, leaving 3 bases unmatched. The CDR3 totals 14 residues. DNA of the CDR3: TGTGCCAGCAGCCTTGGGACAGGGACCGGGGAGCTGTTTTTT. Translating gives CASSLGTGTGELFF. The entire variable domain, with the rest obtained from reference TRBV5-5 and TRBJ2-2, is as follows: DAGVTQSPTHLIKTRGQQVTLRCSPISGHKSVSWYQQVLGQGPQFIFQYYEKEERGRGNFPDRFSARQFPNYSSELNVNALLLGDSALYLCASSLGTGTGELFFGEGSRLTVL.

J is TRBJ1-2 and V is TRBV6-6; 10 bases are a match to TRBD1. Germline assignment: CDR1 MNHNY and CDR2 SVGAGI (reference sequence). Losses at the gene ends were 5 bases for V and 6 bases for J; bases not matched to a gene: 6. CDR3 length: 14 residues. The CDR3 DNA is TGTGCCAGCAGTCCCCCGGGACAGGGGAATGGCTACACCTTC. Protein product: CASSPPGQGNGYTF.

This clone was detected a few times. The chain joins TRBV9 to TRBJ2-5, with 13 bases that match TRBD2. V was pared by 4 bases and J by 4 bases, with 10 bases of the junction left unmatched. CDR3 size: 17 residues. The germline V gene has CDR1 SGDLS and CDR2 YYNGEE. CDR3 DNA sequence: TGTGCCAGCAGCCCCGGGACTAGCGGGATTTTTACAGAGACCCAGTACTTC. Protein sequence: CASSPGTSGIFTETQYF. Drawing the rest from reference TRBV9 and TRBJ2-5, the complete variable domain is DSGVTQTPKHLITATGQRVTLRCSPRSGDLSVYWYQQSLDQGLQFLIQYYNGEERAKGNILERFSAQQFPDLHSELNLSSLELGDSALYFCASSPGTSGIFTETQYFGPGTRLLVL.

The rearrangement uses TRBV29-1 and TRBJ2-1; D is possibly TRBD2 (6 bases). The germline V gene encodes CDR1 SQVTM and CDR2 ANQGSEA. The V end was cut by 4 bases, the J end by 4 bases, with 8 bases between. The CDR3 contains 12 residues. CDR3 amino acids: CSVGGLYNEQFF. In DNA form, the CDR3 reads TGCAGCGTTGGAGGACTATACAATGAGCAGTTCTTC.

The chain recombines TRBV29-1 with TRBJ2-5; TRBD2 might be the D (6 bases). Germline V gene sequence: CDR1 SQVTM, CDR2 ANQGSEA. The CDR3 totals 13 residues. V shed 6 bases and J shed 4 bases, with 15 bases lying between them. CDR3 loop: CSVSRLGGETQYF. CDR3 DNA: TGCAGCGTCTCGCGCCTGGGGGGAGAGACCCAGTACTTC.

The chain employs TRBV7-9 and TRBJ1-1, with a possible D match to TRBD1 (5 bases). This CDR3 has 14 residues. V was pared by 2 bases and J by 4 bases, with 11 bases between. CDR1 SEHNR and CDR2 FQNEAQ come from the germline V gene (reference sequence). The CDR3, as DNA: TGTGCCAGCAGCTTACAGGGTATAGGCACTGAAGCTTTCTTT. Protein sequence: CASSLQGIGTEAFF.

This clone was counted a single time. The chain links TRBV7-9 to TRBJ2-1; D uncertain. V was shortened by 2 bases and J by 0 bases, with 11 bases between the two germline ends. CDR1 is SEHNR, CDR2 FQNEAQ, per germline (reference sequence). There are 16 residues in the CDR3. Written as DNA, the CDR3 is TGTGCCAGCAGCTTAAGCCCGCCCAGCTCCTACAATGAGCAGTTCTTC. It specifies CASSLSPPSSYNEQFF.

The V gene is TRBV6-4, the J gene TRBJ1-6; 10 bases are a match to TRBD1. Germline loops: CDR1 MRHNA, CDR2 SNTAGT. This CDR3 has 13 amino acids. Unmatched junction bases numbered 8, after V lost 8 bases and J lost 13 bases. DNA of the CDR3: TGTGCCAGCTCACAAGACAGGGGGCTCCCCCTCCACTTT. Translation gives CASSQDRGLPLHF.

The CDR3 coding sequence is TGTGCCAGCAGGGTTCGGCCACACATTTCTGGAAACACCATATATTTT. This sequence encodes CASRVRPHISGNTIYF. The rearrangement uses TRBV5-8 and TRBJ1-3; no definite D call. This CDR3 comprises 16 residues. In germline, CDR1 is SGHTS, CDR2 YDEGEE. The V and J ends lost 5 bases and 1 base respectively, with 16 bases between them.

The gene calls are TRBV5-4 and TRBJ2-3; TRBD1 matches 9 bases. This CDR3 region has 15 residues. With 3 bases clipped from V and 3 bases from J, the junction kept 5 bases outside the gene matches. From germline, CDR1 is SGHNT and CDR2 YYREEE (reference sequence). CDR3 in amino acids: CASSSNRGQTDTQYF. CDR3 DNA: TGTGCCAGCAGCTCGAACAGGGGGCAGACAGATACGCAGTATTTT.

The chain joins TRBV7-2 to TRBJ2-6, with 8 bases matching TRBD2. The CDR3 runs 16 residues. Germline V gene sequence: CDR1 SGHTA, CDR2 FQGNSA. V trimming: 2 bases; J trimming: 1 base; junction bases outside the gene matches: 1. The CDR3 DNA reads as TGTGCCAGCAGCTTAACGGGGGGGTCTGGGGCCAACGTCCTGACTTTC. The encoded protein is CASSLTGGSGANVLTF.

The rearrangement links TRBV6-1 to TRBJ2-2; TRBD1 matches 10 bases. The trim removed 9 bases at V and 8 bases at J, leaving 6 bases unmatched. CDR1 and CDR2 (germline): MNHNS, SASEGT. This CDR3 has 13 amino acids. The CDR3 nucleotides read TGTGCCAGTGGGACAGGGGCGGGAGGGGAGCTGTTTTTT. It encodes CASGTGAGGELFF.

The chain links TRBV10-3 to TRBJ1-2; 7 positions agree with TRBD1. The CDR3 has 14 amino acids. V dropped 1 base and J dropped 7; count of bases not matched to a gene: 6. The germline CDR1 and CDR2 sequences are ENHRY and SYGVKD. CDR3 DNA: TGTGCCATCAGTGAGTACGGGACAGCAAGTGGCTACACCTTC. Translated, it gives CAISEYGTASGYTF.

V is TRBV11-1 and J is TRBJ2-1, with 7 bases identical to TRBD1. The CDR3 contains 15 residues. Germline V gene data show CDR1 as SGHAT and CDR2 as FQDESV (reference sequence). The J segment lost 2 bases and the V segment lost 3 bases, leaving 4 bases of the junction unmatched. The chain's CDR3 is CASSFGQEAYNEQFF. CDR3 nucleotide sequence: TGTGCCAGCAGCTTTGGACAGGAGGCCTACAATGAGCAGTTCTTC.

The gene calls are TRBV15 and TRBJ1-4; the D is unclear. V was pared by 5 bases and J by 4 bases, with 8 bases between. The CDR3 is 13 amino acids. The V gene's germline CDR1 is LNHNV and CDR2 YYDKDF (reference sequence). The CDR3 nucleotides are TGTGCCACCAGCCCCGGCTATAATGAAAAACTGTTTTTT. Protein product: CATSPGYNEKLFF. Using reference TRBV15 and TRBJ1-4 for the parts outside the CDR3, the full variable domain is DAMVIQNPRYQVTQFGKPVTLSCSQTLNHNVMYWYQQKSSQAPKLLFHYYDKDFNNEADTPDNFQSRRPNTSFCFLDIRSPGLGDTAMYLCATSPGYNEKLFFGSGTQLSVL.

V is TRBV4-1 and J is TRBJ1-2; D gene uncertain. This CDR3 is built from 16 residues. The germline V gene encodes CDR1 MGHRA and CDR2 YSYEKL. V was shortened by 3 bases and J by 0 bases, with 14 bases between the two germline ends. CDR3 residues: CASSQAVVDPNYGYTF. CDR3 sequence (DNA): TGCGCCAGCAGCCAGGCCGTTGTGGACCCTAACTATGGCTACACCTTC.

The chain carries TRBV10-2 and TRBJ2-3; 13 bases are shared with TRBD2. V lost 6 bases and J lost 6; bases outside the gene matches: 6. The CDR3 totals 15 residues. Looked up from germline, CDR1 is WSHSY and CDR2 is SAAADI. Here the CDR3 DNA reads TGCGCCAGCAGGCTACTAGCGGGGGGGCCTGATACGCAGTATTTT. It is translated as CASRLLAGGPDTQYF.

This clone came up a few times. The chain couples TRBV11-2 to TRBJ1-5; 8 nucleotides match TRBD1. The CDR3 loop spans 14 amino acids. Germline values: CDR1 SGHAT, CDR2 FQNNGV. V shed 3 bases, J shed 5 bases, and the junction held 3 bases outside the gene matches. CDR3 coding DNA: TGTGCCAGCAGCTTGACAGGGGACTATCAGCCCCAGCATTTT. Protein sequence: CASSLTGDYQPQHF.